The TCR beta chain described here comes from a study of OX40 agonist ivuxolimab in advanced cancers. Study-wide results and limits: Within 6 weeks, CD4+ and CD8+ blood T cells expanded clonally at 0.1 to 3.0 mg/kg.

Details on this clone: The antigen remains undetermined.

Clones were read by immunoSEQ multiplex PCR, and TCRdb kept only the in-frame ones, dropping some. The sample lists some 30,000 clones; 79% were seen once. Germline V gives CDR1 SGHDT, CDR2 YYEEEE. The CDR3 length is 12 residues. With 0 bases removed from V and 8 bases from J, the gap between germline ends came to 6 bases. The receptor was isolated from an adult with an advanced solid tumor such as melanoma, head and neck, liver or kidney cancer. The specimen was CD4+ or CD8+ T cells sorted from blood, collected in a trial of the OX40 agonist ivuxolimab. The V and J genes are TRBV5-6 and TRBJ2-1, with D unclear. CDR3 DNA sequence: TGTGCCAGCAGCTTGGGTTTTCATGAGCAGTTCTTC. Translation gives CASSLGFHEQFF. The whole variable domain, filled in from reference TRBV5-6 and TRBJ2-1, reads DAGVTQSPTHLIKTRGQQVTLRCSPKSGHDTVSWYQQALGQGPQFIFQYYEEEERQRGNFPDRFSGHQFPNYSSELNVNALLLGDSALYLCASSLGFHEQFFGPGTRLTVL.